The source of this T cell receptor (beta chain) is a study of identical twins. The CDR3 runs to 15 residues. Germline CDR1 SQVTM, CDR2 ANQGSEA. V shed 2 bases and J 2 bases; nucleotides not matched to a gene: 5. It was template switching that added a universal primer site, and there were unique molecular identifiers on the cDNA. Via MiXCR, TCRdb re-called the 5' RACE reads, giving one row per CDR3 protein. The sample has about 190,000 distinct CDR3 sequences; 15% to 20% are singletons. In addition, the sample was reused for a study of T cells expressing NK-cell markers. That work contributes: Dominant NKG2C+ clonotypes accounted for about 1.0-8% of CD8+ T cells in a handful of donors.

The source material was CD8+ T cells sorted from blood. This TCR was sampled from a woman between 18 and 29 years old in good health. J is TRBJ2-3 and V is TRBV29-1; 9 bases line up with TRBD2. The CDR3 DNA sequence: TGCAGCGTTGAACCAAGCGGGAGGTCCACAGATACGCAGTATTTT. Translated, it gives CSVEPSGRSTDTQYF.